The 3 T cell receptor beta chains listed next were all sequenced from one sample in a study of shared clonotypes between healthy human individuals. The data were produced by immunoSEQ multiplex PCR, yet TCRdb's version contains in-frame clones alone and is incomplete. The profile shows 2 million to 2.5 million clones, approximately 93% of them singletons. The sequencing input was naive CD4+ T cells from PBMCs. The subset is: CD45RA+ positively selected. These receptors were taken from a young man in good health. Some clones in this sample may be carry-over from other donors' samples.

The chain recombines TRBV5-1 with TRBJ2-7; D unresolved. Germline V gives CDR1 SGHRS, CDR2 YFSETQ. The CDR3 covers 14 residues. With 2 bases removed from V and 3 bases from J, the gap between germline ends came to 12 bases. DNA of the CDR3: TGCGCCAGCAGCTTAAGAAACGGAGACTACGAGCAGTACTTC. Protein product: CASSLRNGDYEQYF.

This clone was picked up one time. This chain uses TRBV25-1 with TRBJ1-2; possible D gene TRBD1, 6 bases. The germline V and J ends were trimmed by 7 bases and 6 bases, with 21 bases remaining between them. CDR3 length: 15 amino acids. Germline V gene sequence: CDR1 MGHDK, CDR2 SYGVNS. Written as DNA, the CDR3 is TGTGCCAGCACCTCGGCCGGGGGCAGCCAACATGGCTACACCTTC. Encoded protein: CASTSAGGSQHGYTF.

The rearrangement joins TRBV7-2 to TRBJ2-2; possible D gene TRBD1, 5 bases. The germline V and J ends were trimmed by 2 bases and 5 bases, with 12 bases remaining between them. The V gene's germline CDR1 is SGHTA and CDR2 FQGNSA. The CDR3 is 15 residues long. CDR3 in amino acids: CASSLLQPGTGELFF. The CDR3 nucleotides are TGTGCCAGCAGCTTACTACAGCCAGGGACCGGGGAGCTGTTTTTT.